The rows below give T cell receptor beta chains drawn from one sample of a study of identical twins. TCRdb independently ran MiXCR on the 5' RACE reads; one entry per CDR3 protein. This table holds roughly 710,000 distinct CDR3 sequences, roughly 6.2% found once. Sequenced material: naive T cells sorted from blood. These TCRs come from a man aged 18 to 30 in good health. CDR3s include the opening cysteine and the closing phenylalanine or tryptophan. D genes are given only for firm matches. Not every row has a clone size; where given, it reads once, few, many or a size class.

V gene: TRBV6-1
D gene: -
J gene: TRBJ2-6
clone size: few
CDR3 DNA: TGTGCCAGCAGCCCTAATATGTCAGGGGCCAACGTCCTGACTTTC
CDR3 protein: CASSPNMSGANVLTF

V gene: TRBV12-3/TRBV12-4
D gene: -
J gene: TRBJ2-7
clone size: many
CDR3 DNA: TGTGCCAGCAGTTTCGGGGGACTGGGCTACGAGCAGTACTTC
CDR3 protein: CASSFGGLGYEQYF

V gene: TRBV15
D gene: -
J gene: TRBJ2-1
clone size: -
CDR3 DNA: TGTGCCACCAGCAGTATTCGGTACAATGAGCAGTTCTTC
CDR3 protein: CATSSIRYNEQFF

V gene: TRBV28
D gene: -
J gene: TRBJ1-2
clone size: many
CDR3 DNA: TGTGCCAGCACCGAGACAGTTTTGAACTATGGCTACACCTTC
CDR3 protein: CASTETVLNYGYTF

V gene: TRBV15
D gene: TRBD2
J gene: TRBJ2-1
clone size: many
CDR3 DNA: TGTGCCACCAGCAGCAGTCCCGGGACTAGCTTAAGGGGGAATGAGCAGTTCTTC
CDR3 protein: CATSSSPGTSLRGNEQFF

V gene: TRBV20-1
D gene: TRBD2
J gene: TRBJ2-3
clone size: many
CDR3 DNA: TGCAGTGCTAGAGGACTAGCGGCCACAGATACGCAGTATTTT
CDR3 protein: CSARGLAATDTQYF

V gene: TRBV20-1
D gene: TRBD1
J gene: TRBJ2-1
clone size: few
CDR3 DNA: TGCAGTCACAGGGGGACGGGGGCCTACAATGAGCAGTTCTTC
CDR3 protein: CSHRGTGAYNEQFF

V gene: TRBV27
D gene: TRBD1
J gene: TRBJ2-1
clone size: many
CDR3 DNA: TGTGCCAGCAGTAGCCCCGGGACAGGATACAATGAGCAGTTCTTC
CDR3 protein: CASSSPGTGYNEQFF

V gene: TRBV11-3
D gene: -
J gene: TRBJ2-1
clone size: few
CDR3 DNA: TGTGCCAGCAGCTTAGGTAGCGGGACAGGGCGTAATGAGCAGTTCTTC
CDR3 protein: CASSLGSGTGRNEQFF

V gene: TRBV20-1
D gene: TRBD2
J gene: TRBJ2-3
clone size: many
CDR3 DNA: TGCAGTGTCACCCCGGGGGCTAGCGGGAGTACAGATACGCAGTATTTT
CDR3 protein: CSVTPGASGSTDTQYF

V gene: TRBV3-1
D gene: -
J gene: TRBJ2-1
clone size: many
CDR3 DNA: TGTGCCAGCAGCCACGGACAGAATGAGCAGTTCTTC
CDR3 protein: CASSHGQNEQFF

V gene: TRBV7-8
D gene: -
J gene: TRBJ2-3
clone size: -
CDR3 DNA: TGTGCCAGCAGCCAACGCCCGGGCCGCACAGATACGCAGTATTTT
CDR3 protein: CASSQRPGRTDTQYF

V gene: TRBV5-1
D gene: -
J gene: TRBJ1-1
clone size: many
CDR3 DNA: TGCGCCAGCAGCTTGAGGAGGGCAGGGAAGAACACTGAAGCTTTCTTT
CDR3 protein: CASSLRRAGKNTEAFF

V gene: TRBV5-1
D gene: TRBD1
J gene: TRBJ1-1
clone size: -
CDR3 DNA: TGCGCCAGCAGCTTACAGGGACAGGGGAACACTGAAGCTTTCTTT
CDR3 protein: CASSLQGQGNTEAFF

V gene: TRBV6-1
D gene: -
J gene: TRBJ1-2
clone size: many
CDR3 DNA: TGTGCCAGCAGTCCGGCGCGGGGGAAGGGCTACACCTTC
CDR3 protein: CASSPARGKGYTF

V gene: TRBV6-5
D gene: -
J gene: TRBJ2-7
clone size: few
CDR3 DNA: TGTGCCAGCAGTTACTATGGGACCTCCTACGGGGAGCAGTACTTC
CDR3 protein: CASSYYGTSYGEQYF

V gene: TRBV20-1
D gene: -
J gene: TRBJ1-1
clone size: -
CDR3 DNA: TGCAGTGCTAGTAGACCGGGGGGGGGCACTGAAGCTTTCTTT
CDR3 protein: CSASRPGGGTEAFF

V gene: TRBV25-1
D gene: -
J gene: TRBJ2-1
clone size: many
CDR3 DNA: TGTGCCAGCAGTGAATTCCGGTTGGATAACTACAATGAGCAGTTCTTC
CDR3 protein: CASSEFRLDNYNEQFF

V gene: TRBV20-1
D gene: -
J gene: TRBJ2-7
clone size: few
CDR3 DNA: TGCAGTGCTGGGGGCTGGGGGACCGGGATAAAACCCTCCTACGAGCAGTACTTC
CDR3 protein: CSAGGWGTGIKPSYEQYF

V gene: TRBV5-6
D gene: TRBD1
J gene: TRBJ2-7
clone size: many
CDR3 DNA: TGTGCCAGCTTGGGACAGGGGACCTACGAGCAGTACTTC
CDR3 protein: CASLGQGTYEQYF

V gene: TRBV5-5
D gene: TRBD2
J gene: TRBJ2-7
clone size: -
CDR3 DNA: TGTGCCAGCAGCTCTCCCAAGACTAGCGGATACGAGCAGTACTTC
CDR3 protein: CASSSPKTSGYEQYF

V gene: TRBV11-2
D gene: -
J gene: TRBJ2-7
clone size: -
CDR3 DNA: TGTGCCAGCAGCCAAAGGCAGGGTCGGTCCCCCTACGAGCAGTACTTC
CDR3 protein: CASSQRQGRSPYEQYF

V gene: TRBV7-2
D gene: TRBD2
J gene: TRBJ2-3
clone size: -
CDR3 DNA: TGTGCCAGCTTAGCGGGAGGGTATAGCACAGATACGCAGTATTTT
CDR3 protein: CASLAGGYSTDTQYF

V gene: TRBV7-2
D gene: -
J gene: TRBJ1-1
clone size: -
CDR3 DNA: TGTGCCAGCAGCTTAGCGAGTGGGGACACTGAAGCTTTCTTT
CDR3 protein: CASSLASGDTEAFF

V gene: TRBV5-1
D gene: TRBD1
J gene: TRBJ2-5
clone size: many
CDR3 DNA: TGCGCCAGCAACCCGGGACAGCAAGAGACCCAGTACTTC
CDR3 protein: CASNPGQQETQYF

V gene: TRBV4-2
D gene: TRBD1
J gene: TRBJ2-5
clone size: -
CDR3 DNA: TGTGCCAGCAGCCAAGATGGACAGGGACACCAAGGGACCCAGTACTTC
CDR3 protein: CASSQDGQGHQGTQYF

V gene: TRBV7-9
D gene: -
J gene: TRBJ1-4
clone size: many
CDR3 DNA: TGTGCCAGCAGCTTAGGAGAGGCCGTGGGTGAAAAACTGTTTTTT
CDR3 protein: CASSLGEAVGEKLFF

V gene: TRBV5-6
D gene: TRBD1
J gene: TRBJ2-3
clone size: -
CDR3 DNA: TGTGCCAGCAGATGGACAGGGGCGGGAACAGATACGCAGTATTTT
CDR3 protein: CASRWTGAGTDTQYF

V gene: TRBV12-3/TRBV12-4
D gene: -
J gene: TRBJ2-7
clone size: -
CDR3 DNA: TGTGCCAGCAGTGACCCCCCGGCTGAGCAGTACTTC
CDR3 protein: CASSDPPAEQYF

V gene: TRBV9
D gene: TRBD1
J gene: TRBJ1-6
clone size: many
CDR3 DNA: TGTGCCAGCAGCGGAACCGGGACAGGGGGCGTCGGATATAATTCACCCCTCCACTTT
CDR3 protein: CASSGTGTGGVGYNSPLHF

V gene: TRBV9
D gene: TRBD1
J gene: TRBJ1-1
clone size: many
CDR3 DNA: TGTGCCAGCAGCGGCCGGGACAGGGTAGACGAAACTGAAGCTTTCTTT
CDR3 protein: CASSGRDRVDETEAFF